The following is a TCR beta chain sequence with its context. J lost 1 base, V lost 0 bases, and 1 base had no gene match. The CDR3 totals 15 residues. Germline lookup yields CDR1 SGHRS and CDR2 YFSETQ. Produced via immunoSEQ multiplex PCR; TCRdb's table is partial and in-frame only. This table holds about 160,000 clones, about nine tenths found once. The data belong to a study of cytomegalovirus exposure and HLA in healthy donors. The specimen sequenced was PBMCs. The source of this sequence is a man younger than 30 in good health and CMV-seropositive. V gene TRBV5-1 combines with J gene TRBJ2-3; 8 bases are shared with TRBD1. Here the CDR3 reads CASSLVQGGTDTQYF. The DNA for the CDR3 is TGCGCCAGCAGCTTGGTACAGGGGGGCACAGATACGCAGTATTTT.